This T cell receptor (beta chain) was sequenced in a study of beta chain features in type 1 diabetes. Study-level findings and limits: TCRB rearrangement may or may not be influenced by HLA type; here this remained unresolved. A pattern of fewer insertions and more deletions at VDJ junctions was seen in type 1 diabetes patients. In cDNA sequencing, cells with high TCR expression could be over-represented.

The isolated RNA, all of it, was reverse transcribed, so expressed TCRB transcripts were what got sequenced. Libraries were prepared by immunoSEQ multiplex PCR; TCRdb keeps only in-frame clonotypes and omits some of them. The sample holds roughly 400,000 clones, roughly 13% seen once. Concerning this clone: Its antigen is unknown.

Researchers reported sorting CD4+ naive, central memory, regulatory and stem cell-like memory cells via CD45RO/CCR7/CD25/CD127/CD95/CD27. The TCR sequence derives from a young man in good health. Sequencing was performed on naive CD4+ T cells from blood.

CDR3 in amino acids: CASSNLAGGELFF. As DNA, the CDR3 is TGTGCCAGCAGCAATCTAGCGGGAGGGGAGCTGTTTTTT. V and J are TRBV7-3 and TRBJ2-2; 9 bases line up with TRBD2. This CDR3 contains 13 residues. Trimming took 5 bases from V and 8 from J; bases not matched to a gene: 3. Germline CDR1 SGHTA, CDR2 FQGTGA. The full variable domain, with the rest looked up from reference TRBV7-3 and TRBJ2-2, is GAGVSQTPSNKVTEKGKYVELRCDPISGHTALYWYRQSLGQGPEFLIYFQGTGAADDSGLPNDRFFAVRPEGSVSTLKIQRTERGDSAVYLCASSNLAGGELFFGEGSRLTVL.